A single sample gave rise to the 19 T cell receptor beta chains below, sequenced in a study of T-cell reconstitution after alpha-beta-depleted transplantation in children. Preparation of the TCRbeta library used unique molecular identifiers. TCRdb redid the calling of the PCR reads with MiXCR, one entry per CDR3 protein. The sample consists of roughly 100,000 distinct CDR3 sequences, approximately 8% of them appearing once. This material consisted of PBMCs, taken before TCRalphabeta/CD19-depleted stem cell transplant. The origin of the receptors is a boy between 2 and 10 years old with acute lymphoblastic leukemia, due to receive a stem cell transplant.

This clonotype was recorded at least ten times. The chain has TRBV12-3 or TRBV12-4 and TRBJ2-5, with unresolved D. This CDR3 has 11 residues. Trimming left V 6 bases short and J 10 bases short, with 12 bases between. CDR3 coding DNA: TGTGCCAGCAGCCCCGCGGTCGACCAGTACTTC. This gives the protein CASSPAVDQYF.

This clonotype was seen more than once but under ten times. The rearrangement uses TRBV5-1 and TRBJ1-1, with 8 bases matching TRBD1. The CDR3 has 16 residues. Germline CDR1 reads SGHRS; CDR2 reads YFSETQ. V trimming: 4 bases; J trimming: 0 bases; junction bases outside the gene matches: 8. The CDR3 sequence is CASSGTGFLMNTEAFF. Written as DNA, the CDR3 is TGCGCCAGCAGCGGGACAGGCTTCCTAATGAACACTGAAGCTTTCTTT.

This clonotype occurred many times. The rearrangement uses TRBV6-5 and TRBJ2-7, with TRBD2 identical over 8 bases. V dropped 4 bases and J dropped 3; count of bases not matched to a gene: 8. This CDR3 comprises 15 residues. Germline V CDR1 and CDR2: MNHEY, SVGAGI. CDR3 nucleotides: TGTGCCAGCAGTTCCCCGGGAGGGGGGTACTACGAGCAGTACTTC. Protein: CASSSPGGGYYEQYF.

This clonotype was detected a few times. The CDR3 reads CASSLSGWSSYEQYF. CDR3 coding DNA: TGTGCCAGCAGTTTATCGGGTTGGTCATCCTACGAGCAGTACTTC. The chain carries TRBV27 and TRBJ2-7; D uncertain. Germline CDR1 is MNHEY and CDR2 is SMNVEV (reference sequence). Trimming pared 0 bases from V and 1 base from J, leaving 10 bases between. This CDR3 is built from 15 residues.

The V call is TRBV6-1, the J call TRBJ2-6; 11 positions match TRBD1. CDR3 length: 17 amino acids. The V gene end was trimmed by 4 bases and the J gene end by 0 bases; junction bases not matched to a gene: 2. Germline CDR1 is MNHNS and CDR2 is SASEGT. DNA for the CDR3: TGTGCCAGCAGTGGGACAGGGGGCCTCTCTGGGGCCAACGTCCTGACTTTC. Translated, it gives CASSGTGGLSGANVLTF.

There are a few counts of this clonotype. The rearrangement links TRBV7-2 to TRBJ2-7; unclear D gene. V was pared by 5 bases and J by 4 bases, with 18 bases between. Germline CDR1 is SGHTA and CDR2 is FQGNSA. There are 15 residues in the CDR3. The CDR3 sequence is CASSPMPRNSYEQYF. The CDR3 DNA reads TGTGCCAGCAGCCCTATGCCCAGAAATAGTTACGAGCAGTACTTC. Complete variable domain (other parts from reference TRBV7-2 and TRBJ2-7): GAGVSQSPSNKVTEKGKDVELRCDPISGHTALYWYRQSLGQGLEFLIYFQGNSAPDKSGLPSDRFSAERTGGSVSTLTIQRTQQEDSAVYLCASSPMPRNSYEQYFGPGTRLTVT.

The chain carries TRBV9 and TRBJ1-1; D uncertain. V was trimmed by 0 bases and J by 0 bases, leaving 9 bases between them. Germline CDR1 reads SGDLS; CDR2 reads YYNGEE. The CDR3 has 15 residues. The CDR3: CASSVGVGMNTEAFF. DNA of the CDR3: TGTGCCAGCAGCGTAGGGGTGGGCATGAACACTGAAGCTTTCTTT.

This clonotype has a count of ten or more. This chain joins TRBV27 and TRBJ2-5; 9 positions match TRBD1. This CDR3 region has 15 residues. With V trimmed by 6 bases and J by 5 bases, 10 bases remained unmatched. Germline CDR1 and CDR2: MNHEY and SMNVEV (reference sequence). The CDR3 DNA is TGTGCCAGCAGACTTGAAACAGGGGGCATTGAGACCCAGTACTTC. Translating gives CASRLETGGIETQYF.

This clonotype was picked up many times. This chain uses TRBV7-9 with TRBJ1-1, with D hard to call. Looked up from germline, CDR1 is SEHNR and CDR2 is FQNEAQ (reference sequence). The CDR3 extends over 14 amino acids. V dropped 1 base and J dropped 3 bases, with 9 bases sitting between them. The chain's CDR3 is CASSLEGLYTEAFF. CDR3 DNA: TGTGCCAGCAGCTTAGAAGGGTTGTACACTGAAGCTTTCTTT.

The genes are TRBV7-2 and TRBJ2-7; no clear D gene. Trimming shortened V by 7 bases and J by 2 bases, and 15 bases separated the two germline ends. The germline V gene has CDR1 SGHTA and CDR2 FQGNSA. The CDR3 runs to 14 residues. CDR3 region: CASTPRAEAYEQYF. Written as DNA, the CDR3 is TGTGCCAGCACCCCACGGGCCGAAGCCTACGAGCAGTACTTC. The full variable domain, with the rest looked up from reference TRBV7-2 and TRBJ2-7, is GAGVSQSPSNKVTEKGKDVELRCDPISGHTALYWYRQSLGQGLEFLIYFQGNSAPDKSGLPSDRFSAERTGGSVSTLTIQRTQQEDSAVYLCASTPRAEAYEQYFGPGTRLTVT.

This clonotype was counted only a few times. V is TRBV7-9 and J is TRBJ2-1, with D tentatively TRBD2 (6 bases). V was clipped by 4 bases and J by 7 bases, with 17 bases between them. From germline, CDR1 is SEHNR and CDR2 FQNEAQ (reference sequence). This CDR3 has 15 amino acids. The CDR3 region has the DNA TGTGCCAGCAGCTCTGTCGCGGGGCTGAGGAATGAGCAGTTCTTC. It encodes CASSSVAGLRNEQFF.

This clonotype was recorded at least ten times. J is TRBJ2-1 and V is TRBV12-3 or TRBV12-4, with 7 bases lining up with TRBD1. The CDR3 runs to 15 residues. Trimming cost V 6 bases and J 8 bases; bases outside gene matches: 13. The DNA for the CDR3 is TGTGCCAGCAGCTTCGGGGACAGTACGAATCATGAGCAGTTCTTC. This codes for CASSFGDSTNHEQFF.

The gene calls are TRBV2 and TRBJ2-2; D is perhaps TRBD1 or TRBD2 (5 bases each). Trimming removed 6 bases at V and 6 bases at J, with 14 bases between. CDR1 SNHLY and CDR2 FYNNEI come from the germline V gene. The CDR3 has 14 amino acids. The CDR3 sequence: CASSLHGGPGELFF. CDR3 DNA sequence: TGTGCCAGCAGCCTTCATGGGGGACCCGGGGAGCTGTTTTTT.

In its sample, this clonotype was seen many times. The rearrangement links TRBV28 to TRBJ1-3, with TRBD1 identical over 7 bases. The germline V gene has CDR1 MDHEN and CDR2 SYDVKM. J lost 4 bases, V lost 8 bases, and 8 bases had no gene match. The CDR3 sequence is 14 residues long. The CDR3 protein is CASSLTGAGNTIYF. Here the CDR3 DNA reads TGTGCCAGCTCACTAACAGGGGCCGGAAACACCATATATTTT. The full variable domain, completed using reference TRBV28 and TRBJ1-3, is DVKVTQSSRYLVKRTGEKVFLECVQDMDHENMFWYRQDPGLGLRLIYFSYDVKMKEKGDIPEGYSVSREKKERFSLILESASTNQTSMYLCASSLTGAGNTIYFGEGSWLTVV.

J is TRBJ2-7 and V is TRBV7-2, with a weak D call TRBD2 (5 bases). The CDR3 is 13 amino acids. Germline CDR1 is SGHTA and CDR2 is FQGNSA. With 2 bases removed from V and 3 bases from J, the gap between germline ends came to 8 bases. The CDR3 DNA reads TGTGCCAGCAGCTTAATCGGGGACTACGAGCAGTACTTC. Amino acids: CASSLIGDYEQYF.

The CDR3 region has the DNA TGCGCCAGCAGCCCGGGAGGGTCAACTAATGAAAAACTGTTTTTT. Its translation: CASSPGGSTNEKLFF. The chain combines TRBV5-1 with TRBJ1-4; D is uncertain. With 4 bases removed from V and 0 bases from J, the gap between germline ends came to 10 bases. The V gene's germline CDR1 is SGHRS and CDR2 YFSETQ. CDR3 length: 15 residues.

The chain joins TRBV20-1 to TRBJ2-7; weak D call: TRBD1 (6 bases). The V gene's germline CDR1 is DFQATT and CDR2 SNEGSKA (reference sequence). This CDR3 has 15 residues. V lost 3 bases, J lost 1 base, and 16 bases lay in between. The CDR3 sequence: CSASHPTGWSYEQYF. CDR3 DNA sequence: TGCAGTGCTAGTCACCCCACAGGGTGGTCCTACGAGCAGTACTTC.

This clonotype has at least ten counts. This rearrangement joins TRBV6-5 to TRBJ2-5; maybe TRBD1 (5 bases). Germline assignment: CDR1 MNHEY and CDR2 SVGAGI. The CDR3 loop spans 13 amino acids. The V and J ends lost 2 bases and 5 bases respectively, with 9 bases between them. CDR3 sequence: CASSYRGRETQYF. The CDR3 DNA sequence: TGTGCCAGCAGTTACAGGGGTAGGGAGACCCAGTACTTC.

The sample holds many counts of this clonotype. The rearrangement links TRBV28 to TRBJ2-2; D unclear. The germline V gene encodes CDR1 MDHEN and CDR2 SYDVKM. The CDR3 covers 16 residues. Trimming took 5 bases from V and 0 from J, leaving 13 bases between them. The CDR3 region is CASSPSVRPNTGELFF. The CDR3 nucleotides read TGTGCCAGCAGTCCCTCGGTACGGCCGAACACCGGGGAGCTGTTTTTT.